One and the same sample provided the 4 T cell receptor beta chains below, sequenced in a study of blood T cell repertoires in COVID-19 (dated by TCRdb to about 2020). The library relied on the immunoSEQ multiplex PCR assay. Drawn from immuneACCESS, this table holds only the in-frame rearrangements with V and J called that TCRdb kept. Clones are partly lost; checked studies trace under half to an unresolved V gene and leave the rest unexplained. The sample data list approximately 170,000 clones, and 87% of these were observed just once. 3.7% of the sample is held by the ten biggest clonotypes. Sequenced sample: peripheral blood. The receptors derive from a man aged 18 to 29 with active or convalescent COVID-19.

The chain links TRBV5-4 to TRBJ2-7; the D gene is possibly TRBD2 (6 bases). Per germline, CDR1 SGHNT and CDR2 YYREEE (reference sequence). This CDR3 spans 13 amino acids. The V and J ends lost 3 bases and 2 bases respectively, with 9 bases between them. The CDR3 DNA is TGTGCCAGCAGCTCGGGGGAAACCTACGAGCAGTACTTC. Translated, it gives CASSSGETYEQYF. The full variable domain, its missing parts supplied by reference TRBV5-4 and TRBJ2-7, is ETGVTQSPTHLIKTRGQQVTLRCSSQSGHNTVSWYQQALGQGPQFIFQYYREEENGRGNFPPRFSGLQFPNYSSELNVNALELDDSALYLCASSSGETYEQYFGPGTRLTVT.

The chain employs TRBV7-2 and TRBJ1-2; 8 bases map to TRBD1. The CDR3 has 16 amino acids. Germline CDR1 is SGHTA and CDR2 is FQGNSA. Trimming at V came to 4 bases and at J to 2 bases, leaving 9 bases not matched to a gene. CDR3 sequence (DNA): TGTGCCAGCAGCTCAGGACAGGGTTTTTGGAACTATGGCTACACCTTC. It translates to CASSSGQGFWNYGYTF. Supplemented by reference TRBV7-2 and TRBJ1-2, the full variable domain reads GAGVSQSPSNKVTEKGKDVELRCDPISGHTALYWYRQSLGQGLEFLIYFQGNSAPDKSGLPSDRFSAERTGGSVSTLTIQRTQQEDSAVYLCASSSGQGFWNYGYTFGSGTRLTVV.

This chain joins TRBV6-5 and TRBJ1-1, with D possibly matching TRBD1 (5 bases). Trimming removed 6 bases from V and 1 base from J, with 6 bases in between. The CDR3 length is 12 residues. CDR1 and CDR2 from the germline V gene are MNHEY and SVGAGI. The CDR3 nucleotides are TGTGCCAGCAGCACAGGGAACACTGAAGCTTTCTTT. It codes for CASSTGNTEAFF.

The DNA of the CDR3 is TGCGCCACCCCGGCGGGGGGCTCTGGAAACACCATATATTTT. It codes for CATPAGGSGNTIYF. J is TRBJ1-3 and V is TRBV10-1, with a weak D call TRBD1 (5 bases). V dropped 10 bases and J dropped 0 bases, with 13 bases sitting between them. The CDR3 length is 14 residues. The germline V gene has CDR1 WNHNN and CDR2 SYGVQD (reference sequence).